The rows below give T cell receptor beta chains drawn from one sample of a study of breast tumors, draining lymph nodes, adjacent tissues. TCRdb recomputed calls from the multiplex PCR reads with MiXCR, one row per CDR3 protein. The table has approximately 140,000 distinct CDR3 sequences, approximately 29% seen once. Source material: axillary lymph node tissue. Every receptor here comes from a female donor with breast cancer. Some clones in this sample may be carry-over from other donors' samples. Each CDR3 is given with its conserved first and last residue. The D gene is left open where the match is weak. Not all rows give a size; the values are once, few, many and, for expanded clones, a class.

d_gene: TRBD1; v_gene: TRBV5-1; j_gene: TRBJ2-7; abundance: many; CDR3nt: TGCGCCAGCAGCACCGGGACAGGAAACTCCTACGAGCAGTACTTC; CDR3aa: CASSTGTGNSYEQYF
d_gene: NA; v_gene: TRBV11-2; j_gene: TRBJ1-6; abundance: many; CDR3nt: TGTGCCAGCAGCTTAGCGCTAGCAAATTCACCCCTCCACTTT; CDR3aa: CASSLALANSPLHF
d_gene: NA; v_gene: TRBV20-1; j_gene: TRBJ1-2; abundance: NA; CDR3nt: TGCAGTGCCCCGCCCCGGGGCGAAGGAGGATATGGCTACACCTTC; CDR3aa: CSAPPRGEGGYGYTF
d_gene: NA; v_gene: TRBV25-1; j_gene: TRBJ2-2; abundance: many; CDR3nt: TGTGCCAGCAGGCCTAGACTAGTTAACGGCGGCGCCGGGGAGCTGTTTTTT; CDR3aa: CASRPRLVNGGAGELFF
d_gene: TRBD2; v_gene: TRBV3-1; j_gene: TRBJ2-2; abundance: NA; CDR3nt: TGTGCCAGCAACCAACGAAGCGGGGGTCTGAACACCGGGGAGCTGTTCTTT; CDR3aa: CASNQRSGGLNTGELFF
d_gene: NA; v_gene: TRBV6-2/TRBV6-3; j_gene: TRBJ1-5; abundance: many; CDR3nt: TGTGCCAGCAGTTACTCAGCGGCAGGGCCTGGGGGTCAGCCCCAGCATTTT; CDR3aa: CASSYSAAGPGGQPQHF
d_gene: NA; v_gene: TRBV7-3; j_gene: TRBJ1-1; abundance: NA; CDR3nt: TGTGCCAGCAGTCAACGCACTGTCGGGGGAAGGGCTTTCTTT; CDR3aa: CASSQRTVGGRAFF
d_gene: NA; v_gene: TRBV4-1; j_gene: TRBJ2-3; abundance: many; CDR3nt: TGCGCCAGCAGCCCCGGGCGAGGGTGGGGCACAGATACGCAGTATTTT; CDR3aa: CASSPGRGWGTDTQYF
d_gene: TRBD1; v_gene: TRBV20-1; j_gene: TRBJ2-3; abundance: many; CDR3nt: TGCAGTGCTAGTGGCAGGGACAGGGGCACAGATACGCAGTATTTT; CDR3aa: CSASGRDRGTDTQYF
d_gene: NA; v_gene: TRBV6-2/TRBV6-3; j_gene: TRBJ1-1; abundance: NA; CDR3nt: TGTGCCAGCTCACCACGGCAGGGAGTTTTGGACACTGAAGCTTTCTTT; CDR3aa: CASSPRQGVLDTEAFF
d_gene: NA; v_gene: TRBV19; j_gene: TRBJ2-7; abundance: many; CDR3nt: TGTGCCAGTAGTATAAGTCGCAGTGAGTACTACGAGCAGTACTTC; CDR3aa: CASSISRSEYYEQYF
d_gene: NA; v_gene: TRBV30; j_gene: TRBJ2-4; abundance: NA; CDR3nt: TGTGCCTGGAGTAGGTTTCCCAAAAACATTCAGTACTTC; CDR3aa: CAWSRFPKNIQYF
d_gene: NA; v_gene: TRBV5-1; j_gene: TRBJ2-1; abundance: many; CDR3nt: TGCGCCAGCAGCTCTCAGGGCTACAATGAGCAGTTCTTC; CDR3aa: CASSSQGYNEQFF
d_gene: NA; v_gene: TRBV5-1; j_gene: TRBJ2-5; abundance: many; CDR3nt: TGCGCCAGCAGACCCGAACCCCACAGAGAAGAGACCCAGTACTTC; CDR3aa: CASRPEPHREETQYF
d_gene: NA; v_gene: TRBV5-6; j_gene: TRBJ1-2; abundance: many; CDR3nt: TGTGCCAGCAGCTTGTACGGAGTAGCTAACTATGGCTACACCTTC; CDR3aa: CASSLYGVANYGYTF
d_gene: TRBD2; v_gene: TRBV20-1; j_gene: TRBJ2-3; abundance: many; CDR3nt: TGCAGTGCTAGGGATCTGGCGGGGGGGCCTCTCGATACGCAGTATTTT; CDR3aa: CSARDLAGGPLDTQYF
d_gene: NA; v_gene: TRBV6-1; j_gene: TRBJ1-5; abundance: many; CDR3nt: TGTGCCAGCAGGGACTTTATTGATCAGCCCCAGCATTTT; CDR3aa: CASRDFIDQPQHF
d_gene: TRBD2; v_gene: TRBV7-2; j_gene: TRBJ2-4; abundance: few; CDR3nt: TGTGCCAGCAGCGCCAGGGGTGGCGGGGGGGCCAAAAACATTCAGTACTTC; CDR3aa: CASSARGGGGAKNIQYF
d_gene: NA; v_gene: TRBV7-9; j_gene: TRBJ1-2; abundance: many; CDR3nt: TGTGCCAGCAGCGCCACGATTAGGGAAGAGGGCTACACCTTC; CDR3aa: CASSATIREEGYTF
d_gene: NA; v_gene: TRBV19; j_gene: TRBJ2-2; abundance: many; CDR3nt: TGTGCCAGTAGGTCAATGAAGGGCAGGGACGGGGAGCTGTTTTTT; CDR3aa: CASRSMKGRDGELFF
d_gene: NA; v_gene: TRBV7-2; j_gene: TRBJ2-3; abundance: many; CDR3nt: TGTGCCAGCAGCTCTCACAGTAGTCGCACAGATACGCAGTATTTT; CDR3aa: CASSSHSSRTDTQYF
d_gene: TRBD2; v_gene: TRBV25-1; j_gene: TRBJ2-3; abundance: many; CDR3nt: TGTGCCAGCAGGCGGGGGGGCGGGACAGATACGCAGTATTTT; CDR3aa: CASRRGGGTDTQYF
d_gene: TRBD2; v_gene: TRBV20-1; j_gene: TRBJ2-5; abundance: NA; CDR3nt: TGCAGTGCTCCTAGCGGGGAGGAGACCCCGTACTTC; CDR3aa: CSAPSGEETPYF
d_gene: NA; v_gene: TRBV5-1; j_gene: TRBJ1-1; abundance: few; CDR3nt: TGCGCCAGCAGCTCGGACAGAGAAGCTTTCTTT; CDR3aa: CASSSDREAFF